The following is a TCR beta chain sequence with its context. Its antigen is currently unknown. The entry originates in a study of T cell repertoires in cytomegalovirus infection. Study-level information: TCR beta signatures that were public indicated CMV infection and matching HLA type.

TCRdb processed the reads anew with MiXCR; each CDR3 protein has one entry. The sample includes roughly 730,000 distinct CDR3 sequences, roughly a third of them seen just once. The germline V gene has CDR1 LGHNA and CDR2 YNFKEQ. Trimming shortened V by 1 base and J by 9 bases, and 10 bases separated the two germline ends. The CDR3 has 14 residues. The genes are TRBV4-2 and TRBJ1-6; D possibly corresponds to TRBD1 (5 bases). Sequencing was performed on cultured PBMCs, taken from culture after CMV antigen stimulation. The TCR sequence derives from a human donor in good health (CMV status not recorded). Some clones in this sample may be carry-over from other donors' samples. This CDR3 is CASSQGGGVSPLHF. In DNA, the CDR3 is TGTGCCAGCAGCCAAGGGGGCGGGGTTTCACCCCTCCACTTT.